These 12 T cell receptor beta chains share one sample of origin, sequenced in a study of blood T cell repertoires in COVID-19. The assay was immunoSEQ multiplex PCR, and TCRdb's table has in-frame clones only and misses some. The data contain hundreds of thousands of clones, 80% to 90% of them singletons. Sequencing was done on a sample of PBMCs or T cells enriched from blood (not recorded which). These receptors all stem from a man younger than 40 who had recovered from COVID-19.

The chain links TRBV2 to TRBJ2-7; a weak D match, TRBD1 (6 bases). The V end lost 6 bases, the J end lost 3 bases, and 18 bases lay between the germline ends. This CDR3 is 15 amino acids long. The germline CDR1 and CDR2 sequences are SNHLY and FYNNEI. The DNA of the CDR3 is TGTGCCAGCAGGAACTCGGGACACAGATACTACGAGCAGTACTTC. It specifies CASRNSGHRYYEQYF.

The chain is built from TRBV25-1 and TRBJ1-2; weak D call: TRBD1 (5 bases). Germline CDR1 reads MGHDK; CDR2 reads SYGVNS. The CDR3 consists of 13 residues. V lost 7 bases and J lost 4, with 13 bases in between. The CDR3 spells CASTRGMAYGYTF. The CDR3 coding sequence is TGTGCCAGCACAAGGGGAATGGCCTATGGCTACACCTTC.

J is TRBJ2-3 and V is TRBV7-2; D uncertain. CDR1 is SGHTA and CDR2 is FQGNSA in the germline V gene. CDR3 size: 14 residues. Trimming pared 8 bases from V and 3 bases from J, leaving 15 bases between. The CDR3 loop is CASSTVEETDTQYF. DNA for the CDR3: TGTGCCAGCTCCACGGTCGAAGAAACAGATACGCAGTATTTT.

CDR3 sequence (DNA): TGTGCCAGCAGCTTGGTCAAGGGGGTCCAAGAGACCCAGTACTTC. It yields the protein CASSLVKGVQETQYF. The chain employs TRBV5-4 and TRBJ2-5; TRBD1 might be the D (6 bases). The CDR3 loop spans 15 amino acids. The V gene's germline CDR1 is SGHNT and CDR2 YYREEE (reference sequence). Trimming took off 0 bases at V and 1 base at J, with 10 bases between the two ends.

Here the CDR3 DNA reads TGTGCCAGCAGTTACTCGAGAGAAACCGACAGGCCTTATGGCTACACCTTC. Its protein product is CASSYSRETDRPYGYTF. The chain joins TRBV6-2 or TRBV6-3 to TRBJ1-2; possible D gene TRBD1, 6 bases. V was pared by 0 bases and J by 5 bases, with 19 bases between. From germline, CDR1 is MNHEY and CDR2 SVGEGT. The length of the CDR3 is 17 residues.

The chain combines TRBV18 with TRBJ2-5, with TRBD2 identical over 12 bases. The germline gives CDR1 KGHSH, CDR2 LQKENI. V trimming: 3 bases; J trimming: 4 bases; junction bases outside the gene matches: 9. This CDR3 contains 17 residues. CDR3 sequence reads: CASSPRTSGAEGETQYF. The CDR3 DNA follows: TGTGCCAGCTCACCCCGGACTAGCGGGGCAGAGGGAGAGACCCAGTACTTC.

This chain joins TRBV7-2 and TRBJ1-2; TRBD1 aligns across 7 bases. CDR1 and CDR2 (germline): SGHTA, FQGNSA. The CDR3 consists of 17 residues. The junction had 12 bases not matched to a gene; V was cut back by 5 bases and J by 0 bases. This CDR3 reads CASSNRDSILPNYGYTF. The CDR3 nucleotides are TGTGCCAGCAGCAATCGGGACAGTATACTACCTAACTATGGCTACACCTTC.

The J gene is TRBJ1-1, the V gene TRBV3-1 (or the pseudogene TRBV3-2); TRBD1 might be the D (5 bases). The CDR3 is 14 amino acids. Germline loops: CDR1 LGHDT, CDR2 YNNKEL (reference sequence). Deletions cut 5 bases from V and 8 bases from J, with 18 bases between. The CDR3 region is CASSRGGSIAEAFF. In DNA, the CDR3 is TGTGCCAGCAGCAGGGGAGGAAGTATAGCCGAAGCTTTCTTT.

The chain joins TRBV4-2 to TRBJ2-7, with no clear D. V gave up 0 bases and J gave up 5 bases, with 8 bases separating them. Looked up from germline, CDR1 is LGHNA and CDR2 is YNFKEQ. The CDR3 contains 13 residues. The CDR3 nucleotides read TGTGCCAGCAGCCAAGATCAGATACACGAGCAGTACTTC. Translated: CASSQDQIHEQYF.

The chain carries TRBV5-1 and TRBJ2-7; TRBD1 aligns across 9 bases. This CDR3 region has 16 residues. Germline V gene sequence: CDR1 SGHRS, CDR2 YFSETQ. Trimming cost V 3 bases and J 1 base; bases outside gene matches: 8. The CDR3 DNA reads TGCGCCAGCAGCTCCCAACCGGGACAGGGATCCTACGAGCAGTACTTC. This translates into CASSSQPGQGSYEQYF.

This clone came up once. The genes are TRBV15 and TRBJ2-1; 9 nucleotides line up with TRBD2. Germline loops: CDR1 LNHNV, CDR2 YYDKDF (reference sequence). CDR3 size: 15 residues. Trimming removed 5 bases from V and 1 base from J; junction bases left unmatched: 3. The CDR3: CATSWSGGSYNEQFF. Written as DNA, the CDR3 is TGTGCCACCAGCTGGAGCGGGGGGTCCTACAATGAGCAGTTCTTC.

The table lists this clone with a few counts. Additional DNA sequences in this sample encode the identical CDR3. J is TRBJ1-1 and V is TRBV5-1, with D possibly being TRBD1 (6 bases). Germline V lookup: CDR1 SGHRS, CDR2 YFSETQ. V was cut by 4 bases and J by 2 bases, with 12 bases left in between. CDR3 length: 14 residues. As DNA, the CDR3 is TGCGCCAGCAGCCCGGGACATCAAAACACTGAAGCTTTCTTT. This sequence encodes CASSPGHQNTEAFF.